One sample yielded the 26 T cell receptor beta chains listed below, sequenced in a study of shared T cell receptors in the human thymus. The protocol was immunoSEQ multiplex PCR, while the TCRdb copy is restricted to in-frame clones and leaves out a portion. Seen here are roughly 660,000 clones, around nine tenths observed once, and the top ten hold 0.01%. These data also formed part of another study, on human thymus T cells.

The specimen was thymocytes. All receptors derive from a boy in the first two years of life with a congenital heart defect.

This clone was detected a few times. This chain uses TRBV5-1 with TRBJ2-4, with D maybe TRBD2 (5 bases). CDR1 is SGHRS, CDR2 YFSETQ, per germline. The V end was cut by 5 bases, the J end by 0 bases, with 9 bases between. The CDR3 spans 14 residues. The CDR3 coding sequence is TGCGCCAGCAGGGGAGTGGGAGCCAAAAACATTCAGTACTTC. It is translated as CASRGVGAKNIQYF.

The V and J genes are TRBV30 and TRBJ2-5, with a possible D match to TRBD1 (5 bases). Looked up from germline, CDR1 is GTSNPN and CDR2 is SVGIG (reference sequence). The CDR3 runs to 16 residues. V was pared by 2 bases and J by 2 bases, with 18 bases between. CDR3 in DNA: TGTGCCTGGAGTATACAGGTCCCCCGGCAACAAGAGACCCAGTACTTC. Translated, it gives CAWSIQVPRQQETQYF.

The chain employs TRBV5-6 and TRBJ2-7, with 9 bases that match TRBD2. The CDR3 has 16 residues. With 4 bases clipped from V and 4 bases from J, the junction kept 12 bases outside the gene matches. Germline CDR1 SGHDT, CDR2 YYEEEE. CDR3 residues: CASSGRFSGSAYEQYF. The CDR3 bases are TGTGCCAGCAGCGGGAGGTTTAGCGGGAGTGCTTACGAGCAGTACTTC.

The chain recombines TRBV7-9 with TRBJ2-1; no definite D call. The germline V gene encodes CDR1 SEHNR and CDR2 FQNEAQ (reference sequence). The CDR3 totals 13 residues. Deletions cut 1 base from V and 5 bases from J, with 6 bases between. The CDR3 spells CASSLVTDNEQFF. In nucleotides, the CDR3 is TGTGCCAGCAGCTTAGTAACGGACAATGAGCAGTTCTTC.

CDR3 coding DNA: TGTGCCTGGAGTAACCGGGACAGAGGAGACGCGAACACCGGGGAGCTGTTTTTT. This codes for CAWSNRDRGDANTGELFF. This chain links TRBV30 with TRBJ2-2; TRBD1 aligns across 7 bases. Germline CDR1 GTSNPN, CDR2 SVGIG (reference sequence). V lost 2 bases to trimming and J lost 0 bases; unmatched junction nucleotides: 12. The CDR3 has 18 residues.

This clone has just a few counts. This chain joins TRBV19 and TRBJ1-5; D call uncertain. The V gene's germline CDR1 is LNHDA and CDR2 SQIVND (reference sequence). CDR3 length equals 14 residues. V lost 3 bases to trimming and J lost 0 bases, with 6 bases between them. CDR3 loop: CASSITASNQPQHF. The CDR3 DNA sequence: TGTGCCAGTAGTATCACAGCTAGCAATCAGCCCCAGCATTTT.

The CDR3 region has the DNA TGCAGCGTCTATAGCGGGAGGGGGCCAAACACCGGGGAGCTGTTTTTT. Translation gives CSVYSGRGPNTGELFF. The rearrangement joins TRBV29-1 to TRBJ2-2, with 11 bases identical to TRBD2. CDR1 and CDR2 from the germline V gene are SQVTM and ANQGSEA. The V segment lost 6 bases and the J segment 2 bases; nucleotides outside the gene matches: 8. The CDR3 spans 16 residues.

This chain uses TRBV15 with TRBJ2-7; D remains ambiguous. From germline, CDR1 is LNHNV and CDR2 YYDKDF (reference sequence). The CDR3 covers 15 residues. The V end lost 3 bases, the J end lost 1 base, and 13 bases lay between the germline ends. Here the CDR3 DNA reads TGTGCCACCAGCAGGGTCGGGTCCCTTTCCTACGAGCAGTACTTC. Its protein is CATSRVGSLSYEQYF. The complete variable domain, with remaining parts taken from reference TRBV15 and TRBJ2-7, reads DAMVIQNPRYQVTQFGKPVTLSCSQTLNHNVMYWYQQKSSQAPKLLFHYYDKDFNNEADTPDNFQSRRPNTSFCFLDIRSPGLGDTAMYLCATSRVGSLSYEQYFGPGTRLTVT.

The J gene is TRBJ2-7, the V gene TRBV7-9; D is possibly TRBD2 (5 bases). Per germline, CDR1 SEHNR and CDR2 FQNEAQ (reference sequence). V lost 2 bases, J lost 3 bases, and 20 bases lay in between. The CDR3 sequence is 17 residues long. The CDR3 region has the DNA TGTGCCAGCAGCTTAAACCCCCTTTCCGGAGGAGGCTACGAGCAGTACTTC. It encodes CASSLNPLSGGGYEQYF.

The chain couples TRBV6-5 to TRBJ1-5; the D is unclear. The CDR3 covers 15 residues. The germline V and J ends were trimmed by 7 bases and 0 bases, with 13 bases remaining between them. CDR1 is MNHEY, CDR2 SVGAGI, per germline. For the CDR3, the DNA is TGTGCCAGCAAGGCCTCCCGGGGTAGCAATCAGCCCCAGCATTTT. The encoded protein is CASKASRGSNQPQHF.

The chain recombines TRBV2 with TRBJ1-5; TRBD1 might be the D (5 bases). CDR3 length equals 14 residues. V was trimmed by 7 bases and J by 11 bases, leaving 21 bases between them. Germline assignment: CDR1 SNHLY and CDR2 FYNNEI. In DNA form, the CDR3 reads TGTGCCAGCACCCCAAGGGGCGGGGGTACGACCCAGCATTTT. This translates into CASTPRGGGTTQHF.

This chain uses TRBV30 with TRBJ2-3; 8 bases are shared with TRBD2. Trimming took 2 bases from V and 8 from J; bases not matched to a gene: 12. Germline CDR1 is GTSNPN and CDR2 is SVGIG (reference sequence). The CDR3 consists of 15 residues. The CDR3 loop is CAWSMRAGGRPTQYF. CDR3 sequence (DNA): TGTGCCTGGAGTATGAGGGCGGGCGGGAGGCCTACGCAGTATTTT.

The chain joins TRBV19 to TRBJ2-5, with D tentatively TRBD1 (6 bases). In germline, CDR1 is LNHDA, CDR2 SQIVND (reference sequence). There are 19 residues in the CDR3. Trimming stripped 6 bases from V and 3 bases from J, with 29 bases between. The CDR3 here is CASSLDPYQPGHPEETQYF. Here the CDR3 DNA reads TGTGCCAGTAGCCTAGATCCTTACCAGCCGGGACACCCTGAAGAGACCCAGTACTTC.

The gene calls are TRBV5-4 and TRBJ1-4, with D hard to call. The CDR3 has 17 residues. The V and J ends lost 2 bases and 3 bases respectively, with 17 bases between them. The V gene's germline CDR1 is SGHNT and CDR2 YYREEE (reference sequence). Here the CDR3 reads CASSFRSSGNPNEKLFF. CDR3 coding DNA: TGTGCCAGCAGCTTCCGGTCGTCCGGGAACCCTAATGAAAAACTGTTTTTT. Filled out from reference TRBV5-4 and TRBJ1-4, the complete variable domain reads ETGVTQSPTHLIKTRGQQVTLRCSSQSGHNTVSWYQQALGQGPQFIFQYYREEENGRGNFPPRFSGLQFPNYSSELNVNALELDDSALYLCASSFRSSGNPNEKLFFGSGTQLSVL.

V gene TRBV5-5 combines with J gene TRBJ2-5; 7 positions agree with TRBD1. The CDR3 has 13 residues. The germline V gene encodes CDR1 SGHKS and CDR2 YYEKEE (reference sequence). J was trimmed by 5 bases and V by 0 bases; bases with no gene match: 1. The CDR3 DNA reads TGTGCCAGCAGCTTGGGCAGGGGGGAGACCCAGTACTTC. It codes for CASSLGRGETQYF.

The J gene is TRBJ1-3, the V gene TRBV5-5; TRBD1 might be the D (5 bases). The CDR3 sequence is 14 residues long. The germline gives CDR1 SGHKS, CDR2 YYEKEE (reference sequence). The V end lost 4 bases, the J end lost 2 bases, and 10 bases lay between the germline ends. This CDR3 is CASSPAGAGNTIYF. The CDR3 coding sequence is TGTGCCAGCAGCCCCGCGGGGGCTGGAAACACCATATATTTT.

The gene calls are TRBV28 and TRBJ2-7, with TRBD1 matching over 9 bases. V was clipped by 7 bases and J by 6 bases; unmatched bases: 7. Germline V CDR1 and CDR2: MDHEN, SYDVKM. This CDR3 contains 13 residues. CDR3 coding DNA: TGTGCCAGCACCATACCGACAGGGGGCGAGCAGTACTTC. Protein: CASTIPTGGEQYF.

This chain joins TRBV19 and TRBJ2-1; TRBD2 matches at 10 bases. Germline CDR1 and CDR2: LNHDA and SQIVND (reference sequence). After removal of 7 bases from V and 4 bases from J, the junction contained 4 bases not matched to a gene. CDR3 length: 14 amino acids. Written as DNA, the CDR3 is TGTGCCAGTAAATTAGCGGGAGGATACAATGAGCAGTTCTTC. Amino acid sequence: CASKLAGGYNEQFF.

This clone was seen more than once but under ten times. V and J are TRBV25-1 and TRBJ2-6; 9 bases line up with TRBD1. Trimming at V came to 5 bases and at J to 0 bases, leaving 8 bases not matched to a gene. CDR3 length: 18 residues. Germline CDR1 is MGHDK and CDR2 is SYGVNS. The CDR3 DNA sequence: TGTGCCAGCAGTTCTTCCGGGACAGGGATCTCTGGGGCCAACGTCCTGACTTTC. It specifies CASSSSGTGISGANVLTF.

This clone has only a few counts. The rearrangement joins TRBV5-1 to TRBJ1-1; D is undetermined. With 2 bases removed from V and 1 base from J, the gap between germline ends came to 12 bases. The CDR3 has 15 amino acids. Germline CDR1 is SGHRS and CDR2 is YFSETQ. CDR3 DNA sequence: TGCGCCAGCAGCTTAGGGCATGGGAGGAACACTGAAGCTTTCTTT. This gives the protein CASSLGHGRNTEAFF.

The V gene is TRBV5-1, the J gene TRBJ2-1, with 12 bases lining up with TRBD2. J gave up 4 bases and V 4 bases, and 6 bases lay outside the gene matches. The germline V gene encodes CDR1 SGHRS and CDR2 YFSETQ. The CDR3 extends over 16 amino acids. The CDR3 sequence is CASSPGTSGFYNEQFF. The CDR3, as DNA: TGCGCCAGCAGCCCCGGGACTAGCGGGTTTTACAATGAGCAGTTCTTC.

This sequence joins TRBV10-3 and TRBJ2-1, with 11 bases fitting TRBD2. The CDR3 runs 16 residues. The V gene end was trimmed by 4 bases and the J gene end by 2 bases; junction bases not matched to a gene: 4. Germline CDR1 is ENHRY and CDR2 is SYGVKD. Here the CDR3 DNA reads TGTGCCATCAGTGGTTCGACTAGCGGGGCCTACAATGAGCAGTTCTTC. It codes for CAISGSTSGAYNEQFF.

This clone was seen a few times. The CDR3 coding sequence is TGTGCCAGCAGCCGGCTTGGGGGCAAGGGATCTAACTATGGCTACACCTTC. Protein: CASSRLGGKGSNYGYTF. The chain carries TRBV5-6 and TRBJ1-2; tentative D call: TRBD1 (6 bases). The V end was cut by 4 bases, the J end by 0 bases, with 19 bases between. This CDR3 has 17 residues. Germline loops: CDR1 SGHDT, CDR2 YYEEEE.

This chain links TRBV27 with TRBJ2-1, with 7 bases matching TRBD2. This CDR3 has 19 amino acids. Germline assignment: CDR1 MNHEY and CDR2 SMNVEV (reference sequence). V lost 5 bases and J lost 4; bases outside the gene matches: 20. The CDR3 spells CASSPLGLLAGVRYNEQFF. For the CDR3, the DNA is TGTGCCAGCAGTCCCCTGGGTTTGTTGGCGGGAGTTCGATACAATGAGCAGTTCTTC.

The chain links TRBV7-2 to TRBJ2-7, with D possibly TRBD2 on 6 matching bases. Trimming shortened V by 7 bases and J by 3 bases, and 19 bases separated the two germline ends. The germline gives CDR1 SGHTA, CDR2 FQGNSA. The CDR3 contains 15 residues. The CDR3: CASNCSAGRYYEQYF. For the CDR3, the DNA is TGTGCCAGCAATTGCAGTGCGGGACGTTACTACGAGCAGTACTTC. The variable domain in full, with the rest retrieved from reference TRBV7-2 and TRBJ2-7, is GAGVSQSPSNKVTEKGKDVELRCDPISGHTALYWYRQSLGQGLEFLIYFQGNSAPDKSGLPSDRFSAERTGGSVSTLTIQRTQQEDSAVYLCASNCSAGRYYEQYFGPGTRLTVT.

DNA for the CDR3: TGTGCCATCAGTGAAACGGGCTACGAGCAGTACTTC. As protein: CAISETGYEQYF. This chain links TRBV10-3 with TRBJ2-7, with no clear D. CDR1 ENHRY and CDR2 SYGVKD come from the germline V gene. V dropped 3 bases and J dropped 3 bases, with 6 bases sitting between them. CDR3 length: 12 amino acids.